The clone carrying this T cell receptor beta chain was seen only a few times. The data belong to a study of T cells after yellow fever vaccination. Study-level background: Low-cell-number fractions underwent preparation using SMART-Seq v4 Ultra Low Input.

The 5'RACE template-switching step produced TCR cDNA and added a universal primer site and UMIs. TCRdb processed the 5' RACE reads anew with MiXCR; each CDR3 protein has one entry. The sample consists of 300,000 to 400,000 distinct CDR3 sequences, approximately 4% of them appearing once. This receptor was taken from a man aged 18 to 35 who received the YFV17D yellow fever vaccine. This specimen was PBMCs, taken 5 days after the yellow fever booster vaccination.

CDR3: CASSPPTSGGEGPGANVLTF. The CDR3, as DNA: TGTGCCAGCAGCCCCCCGACTAGCGGGGGGGAGGGCCCTGGGGCCAACGTCCTGACTTTC. V and J are TRBV7-9 and TRBJ2-6; TRBD2 aligns across 14 bases. Trimming at V came to 5 bases and at J to 2 bases, leaving 11 bases not matched to a gene. This CDR3 contains 20 residues. Germline V gives CDR1 SEHNR, CDR2 FQNEAQ (reference sequence).